This T cell receptor (beta chain) was identified during a study of blood T cell repertoires in COVID-19. Overall study context: Acute and convalescent COVID-19 specimens originated in the United States, Italy and Spain. Sample material is recorded as cDNA or gDNA derived from T cells, B-cell-depleted T cells, or PBMCs.

One Seattle source followed patients from active infection through their disease course. CDR3 length equals 16 residues. Germline V lookup: CDR1 SQVTM, CDR2 ANQGSEA. Losses at the gene ends were 0 bases for V and 6 bases for J; bases not matched to a gene: 7. Authors' data handling: Scientists estimated how many nucleated cells there were by amplifying reference gene primers. Using immunoSEQ multiplex PCR, the repertoire was profiled, and TCRdb retains in-frame clones only, with some absent. V and J calls and clone size are those listed in that table; D and trimming were worked out from the DNA. The sample yields some 150,000 clones, roughly 88% seen once.

The V call is TRBV29-1, the J call TRBJ2-3, with 12 bases lining up with TRBD1. The sequenced material came from peripheral blood. This receptor was taken from a woman aged 55-69 years with COVID-19, enrolled during active disease. The CDR3 coding sequence is TGCAGCGTTGAAGATTGGGGACAGGGGGCGAGGGATACGCAGTATTTT. Translation: CSVEDWGQGARDTQYF.